Below are 17 T cell receptor beta chains sequenced from a single sample in a study of T cells after posttransplantation cyclophosphamide. TCRdb's copy holds only in-frame clones and misses some; the assay was immunoSEQ multiplex PCR. In total the sample includes tens of thousands of clones, none of them seen once. Sequencing input: PBMCs. The receptor source for this set is a middle-aged man in good health, CMV-negative, and a related stem cell transplant donor.

The sample holds many counts of this clone. The J gene is TRBJ2-5, the V gene TRBV7-9, with TRBD1 identical over 9 bases. The CDR3 is 15 residues long. V gave up 1 base and J gave up 4 bases; unmatched junction bases: 4. CDR1 and CDR2 from the germline V gene are SEHNR and FQNEAQ (reference sequence). The CDR3 region is CASSLGDRDGETQYF. CDR3 DNA sequence: TGTGCCAGCAGCTTAGGGGACAGGGATGGAGAGACCCAGTACTTC.

Ten or more counts support this clone. The chain links TRBV2 to TRBJ2-1, with 7 bases identical to TRBD2. There are 15 residues in the CDR3. Germline CDR1 SNHLY, CDR2 FYNNEI. V was pared by 7 bases and J by 3 bases, with 9 bases of the junction left unmatched. CDR3 coding DNA: TGTGCCAGCAAGGAAGGGTCTAGCGGCTACAATGAGCAGTTCTTC. Amino acid sequence: CASKEGSSGYNEQFF. Full variable domain (missing parts from reference TRBV2 and TRBJ2-1): EPEVTQTPSHQVTQMGQEVILRCVPISNHLYFYWYRQILGQKVEFLVSFYNNEISEKSEIFDDQFSVERPDGSNFTLKIRSTKLEDSAMYFCASKEGSSGYNEQFFGPGTRLTVL.

This clone was picked up many times. The chain combines TRBV28 with TRBJ2-2, with 8 bases identical to TRBD2. J gave up 1 base and V 3 bases, and 1 base lay outside the gene matches. Germline V lookup: CDR1 MDHEN, CDR2 SYDVKM. This CDR3 spans 15 amino acids. DNA for the CDR3: TGTGCCAGCAGTTTGAGCGGGAGGAACACCGGGGAGCTGTTTTTT. This encodes CASSLSGRNTGELFF.

This clone was seen at least ten times. The rearrangement joins TRBV9 to TRBJ2-2; D might be TRBD2 (5 bases). Germline CDR1 is SGDLS and CDR2 is YYNGEE. This CDR3 is built from 14 residues. The germline V and J ends were trimmed by 4 bases and 5 bases, with 12 bases remaining between them. DNA of the CDR3: TGTGCCAGCAGCCCGAGAAGCGGAACCGGGGAGCTGTTTTTT. Translating gives CASSPRSGTGELFF. Full variable domain (rest looked up from reference TRBV9 and TRBJ2-2): DSGVTQTPKHLITATGQRVTLRCSPRSGDLSVYWYQQSLDQGLQFLIQYYNGEERAKGNILERFSAQQFPDLHSELNLSSLELGDSALYFCASSPRSGTGELFFGEGSRLTVL.

The table lists this clone with many counts. The gene calls are TRBV30 and TRBJ2-7, with TRBD2 as a possible D gene (6 bases). The CDR3 spans 15 residues. V dropped 2 bases and J dropped 1 base, with 15 bases sitting between them. In germline, CDR1 is GTSNPN, CDR2 SVGIG (reference sequence). In DNA form, the CDR3 reads TGTGCCTGGAGTCCTCAGGCTAGCGCATCCTACGAGCAGTACTTC. As protein: CAWSPQASASYEQYF.

This clone was found many times. The V and J genes are TRBV19 and TRBJ2-1; 7 bases match TRBD1. Germline lookup yields CDR1 LNHDA and CDR2 SQIVND (reference sequence). With V trimmed by 6 bases and J by 6 bases, 8 bases remained unmatched. The CDR3 has 14 amino acids. The chain's CDR3 is CASRVQGNVNEQFF. As DNA, the CDR3 is TGTGCCAGTAGGGTACAGGGGAATGTCAATGAGCAGTTCTTC.

Ten or more counts support this clone. V usage is TRBV19 and J usage is TRBJ2-3, with 10 bases fitting TRBD2. The germline V gene has CDR1 LNHDA and CDR2 SQIVND (reference sequence). The trim removed 6 bases at V and 0 bases at J, leaving 3 bases unmatched. The CDR3 spans 15 residues. The CDR3 nucleotides read TGTGCCAGTAGATTAGCGGGAGGTAGCACAGATACGCAGTATTTT. Translation gives CASRLAGGSTDTQYF.

The table lists this clone with many counts. This rearrangement joins TRBV6-5 to TRBJ1-2; TRBD1 aligns across 8 bases. Germline V gene sequence: CDR1 MNHEY, CDR2 SVGAGI. Germline trimming cut 5 bases from V and 8 bases from J; bases unmatched to any gene: 4. The CDR3 covers 12 residues. The CDR3 reads CASSQGARGYTF. In nucleotides, the CDR3 is TGTGCCAGCAGTCAGGGGGCACGGGGCTACACCTTC.

About this clone: Relative to the germline gene, one junction end is altered; a read error may explain this. The sample carries other DNA sequences with the same CDR3. The rearrangement uses TRBV14 and TRBJ2-3, with 11 bases lining up with TRBD2. The CDR3 sequence is 16 residues long. The germline V gene has CDR1 SGHDN and CDR2 FVKESK. The CDR3 is CASSPLAGAPGDTQYF. The CDR3 coding sequence is TGTGCTAGCAGCCCACTAGCGGGAGCCCCAGGGGATACGCAGTATTTT. Filled out from reference TRBV14 and TRBJ2-3, the complete variable domain reads EAGVTQFPSHSVIEKGQTVTLRCDPISGHDNLYWYRRVMGKEIKFLLHFVKESKQDESGMPNNRFLAERTGGTYSTLKVQPAELEDSGVYFCASSPLAGAPGDTQYFGPGTRLTVL.

This clone was counted at least ten times. The chain links TRBV5-1 to TRBJ1-1; 8 bases are shared with TRBD1. Germline V gene data show CDR1 as SGHRS and CDR2 as YFSETQ. The V segment lost 3 bases and the J segment 5 bases; nucleotides outside the gene matches: 9. The CDR3 totals 15 residues. The CDR3 loop reads CASSYRTGSGTEAFF. The DNA for the CDR3 is TGCGCCAGCAGCTATAGGACAGGGAGTGGAACTGAAGCTTTCTTT.

There are many counts of this clone. V and J are TRBV28 and TRBJ1-2; 7 bases fit TRBD1. Losses at the gene ends were 7 bases for V and 7 bases for J; bases not matched to a gene: 12. This CDR3 comprises 14 residues. CDR1 and CDR2 (germline): MDHEN, SYDVKM. The CDR3 DNA reads TGTGCCAGCAACCAACCTGGGACAGTGGCTGGCTACACCTTC. It translates to CASNQPGTVAGYTF.

The table lists this clone with many counts. V and J are TRBV20-1 and TRBJ1-2; maybe TRBD1 (6 bases). This CDR3 is 11 amino acids long. Germline values: CDR1 DFQATT, CDR2 SNEGSKA (reference sequence). The ends were cut back, 5 bases at V and 7 bases at J, with 11 bases in the middle. Here the CDR3 reads CSALGGAGYTF. In nucleotides, the CDR3 is TGCAGTGCTTTAGGGGGGGCTGGCTACACCTTC.

This chain links TRBV6-6 with TRBJ1-2, with D unresolved. The CDR3 extends over 13 amino acids. CDR1 MNHNY and CDR2 SVGAGI come from the germline V gene (reference sequence). The V and J ends lost 0 bases and 3 bases respectively, with 5 bases between them. In DNA form, the CDR3 reads TGTGCCAGCAGTTACTCTTCCGACTATGGCTACACCTTC. Protein sequence: CASSYSSDYGYTF.

The sample holds many counts of this clone. This rearrangement joins TRBV29-1 to TRBJ1-1; D possibly corresponds to TRBD1 (6 bases). This CDR3 is 12 amino acids long. V was shortened by 7 bases and J by 7 bases, with 16 bases between the two germline ends. Germline CDR1 reads SQVTM; CDR2 reads ANQGSEA. DNA of the CDR3: TGCAGCGGGCTGAGGCAGGGGCTTGAAGCTTTCTTT. Its translation is CSGLRQGLEAFF.

This clone was recorded at least ten times. The V and J genes are TRBV7-8 and TRBJ2-7; 12 bases are a match to TRBD2. The CDR3 contains 15 residues. From germline, CDR1 is SGHVS and CDR2 FQNEAQ. J gave up 3 bases and V 5 bases, and 5 bases lay outside the gene matches. The CDR3 DNA sequence: TGTGCCAGCAGCATCCCGGGACTAGCGGGCTACGAGCAGTACTTC. This sequence encodes CASSIPGLAGYEQYF.

This clone was detected many times. The CDR3 sequence: CASSLRGRSNEQFF. CDR3 sequence (DNA): TGTGCCAGCAGCTTACGCGGGAGGTCCAATGAGCAGTTCTTC. The chain couples TRBV7-9 to TRBJ2-1; 8 bases are shared with TRBD2. This CDR3 contains 14 residues. CDR1 is SEHNR, CDR2 FQNEAQ, per germline (reference sequence). V shed 2 bases and J 6 bases; nucleotides not matched to a gene: 3.

This clone was observed many times. This chain uses TRBV11-2 with TRBJ1-1, with D unresolved. The CDR3 sequence is 18 residues long. Trimming shortened V by 1 base and J by 4 bases, and 22 bases separated the two germline ends. Germline CDR1 reads SGHAT; CDR2 reads FQNNGV. The CDR3 bases are TGTGCCAGCAGCTTAGTGTTGCCAGATCTCCTAACGGGCACTGAAGCTTTCTTT. Its protein is CASSLVLPDLLTGTEAFF. Drawing the rest from reference TRBV11-2 and TRBJ1-1, the complete variable domain is EAGVAQSPRYKIIEKRQSVAFWCNPISGHATLYWYQQILGQGPKLLIQFQNNGVVDDSQLPKDRFSAERLKGVDSTLKIQPAKLEDSAVYLCASSLVLPDLLTGTEAFFGQGTRLTVV.